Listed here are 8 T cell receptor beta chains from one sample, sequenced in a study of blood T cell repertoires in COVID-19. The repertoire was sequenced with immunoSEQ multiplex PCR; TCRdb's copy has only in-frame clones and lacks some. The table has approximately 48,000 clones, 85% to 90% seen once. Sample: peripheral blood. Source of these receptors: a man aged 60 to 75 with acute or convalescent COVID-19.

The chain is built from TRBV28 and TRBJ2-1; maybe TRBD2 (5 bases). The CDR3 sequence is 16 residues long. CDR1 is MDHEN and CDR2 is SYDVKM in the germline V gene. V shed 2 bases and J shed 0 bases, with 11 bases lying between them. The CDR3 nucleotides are TGTGCCAGCAGTTTAGGCGGAGGACGCTCCTACAATGAGCAGTTCTTC. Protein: CASSLGGGRSYNEQFF.

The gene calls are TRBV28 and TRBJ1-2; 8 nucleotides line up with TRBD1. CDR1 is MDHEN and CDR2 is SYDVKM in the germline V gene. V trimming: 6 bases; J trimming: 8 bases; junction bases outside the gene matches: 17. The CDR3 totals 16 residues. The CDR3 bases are TGTGCCAGCAGCCGGCCGGACAGGGCCGAGGCTGGCGGCTACACCTTC. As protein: CASSRPDRAEAGGYTF.

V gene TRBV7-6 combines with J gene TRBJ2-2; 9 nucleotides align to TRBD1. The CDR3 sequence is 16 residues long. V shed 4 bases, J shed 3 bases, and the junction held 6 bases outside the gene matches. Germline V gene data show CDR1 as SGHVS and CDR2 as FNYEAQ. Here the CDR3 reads CASSSGQGMDTGELFF. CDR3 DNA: TGTGCCAGCAGCTCCGGACAGGGGATGGACACCGGGGAGCTGTTTTTT.

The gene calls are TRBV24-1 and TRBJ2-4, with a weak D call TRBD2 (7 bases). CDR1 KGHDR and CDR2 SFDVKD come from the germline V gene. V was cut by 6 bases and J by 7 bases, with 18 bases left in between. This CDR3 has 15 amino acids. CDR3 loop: CATSTGRGRGNIQYF. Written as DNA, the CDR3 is TGTGCCACCAGTACCGGGAGAGGGAGGGGGAACATTCAGTACTTC.

CDR3 DNA sequence: TGTGCCAGCAGTTATAGGCGGGGTTGGGAAGCTTTCTTT. Translation: CASSYRRGWEAFF. The V and J genes are TRBV6-5 and TRBJ1-1, with D hard to call. The CDR3 extends over 13 amino acids. Germline V CDR1 and CDR2: MNHEY, SVGAGI. Trimming removed 3 bases at V and 8 bases at J, with 13 bases between.

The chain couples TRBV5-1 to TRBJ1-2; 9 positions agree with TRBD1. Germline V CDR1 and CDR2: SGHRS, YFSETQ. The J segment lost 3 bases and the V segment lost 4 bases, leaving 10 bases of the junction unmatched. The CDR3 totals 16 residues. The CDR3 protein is CASSPLPGQGDYGYTF. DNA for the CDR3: TGCGCCAGCAGCCCCCTCCCGGGACAGGGAGACTATGGCTACACCTTC.

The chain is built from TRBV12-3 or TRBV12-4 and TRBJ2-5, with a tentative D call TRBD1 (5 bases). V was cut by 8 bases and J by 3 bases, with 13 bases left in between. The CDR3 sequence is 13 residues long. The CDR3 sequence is CASLLGAKETQYF. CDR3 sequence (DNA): TGTGCCAGCCTCCTAGGGGCCAAAGAGACCCAGTACTTC.

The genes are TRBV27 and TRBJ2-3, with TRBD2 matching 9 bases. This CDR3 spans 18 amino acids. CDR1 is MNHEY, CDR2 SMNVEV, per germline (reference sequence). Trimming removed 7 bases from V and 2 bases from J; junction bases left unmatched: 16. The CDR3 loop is CASIWRYPGTSNTDTQYF. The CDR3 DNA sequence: TGTGCCAGCATTTGGCGGTACCCCGGGACTAGCAACACAGATACGCAGTATTTT.